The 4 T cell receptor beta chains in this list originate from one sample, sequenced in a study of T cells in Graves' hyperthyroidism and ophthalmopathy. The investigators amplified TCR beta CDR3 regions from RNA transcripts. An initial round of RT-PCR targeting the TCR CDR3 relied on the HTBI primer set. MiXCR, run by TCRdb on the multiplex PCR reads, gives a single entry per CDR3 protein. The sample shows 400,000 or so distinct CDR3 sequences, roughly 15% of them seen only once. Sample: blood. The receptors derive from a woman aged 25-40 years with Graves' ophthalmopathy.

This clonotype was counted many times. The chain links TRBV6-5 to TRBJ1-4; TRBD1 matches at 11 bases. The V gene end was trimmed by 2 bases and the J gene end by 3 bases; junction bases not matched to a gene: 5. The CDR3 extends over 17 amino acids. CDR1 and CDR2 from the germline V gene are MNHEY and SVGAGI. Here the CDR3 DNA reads TGTGCCAGCAGTTACCGGGGACAGGGGGGATCTAATGAAAAACTGTTTTTT. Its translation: CASSYRGQGGSNEKLFF.

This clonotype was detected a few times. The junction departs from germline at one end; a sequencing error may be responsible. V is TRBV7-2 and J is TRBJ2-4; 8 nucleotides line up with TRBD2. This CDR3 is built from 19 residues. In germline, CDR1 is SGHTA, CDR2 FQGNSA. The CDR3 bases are TGTGCCAGCAGCTTAGTTCCCAGCGGGGGTTTTGGGGCCAAAAACATTCGGTACTTC. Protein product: CASSLVPSGGFGAKNIRYF.

The chain's CDR3 is CASSLARATEAFF. Written as DNA, the CDR3 is TGTGCCAGCAGCTTGGCCAGGGCCACTGAAGCTTTCTTT. The V gene is TRBV5-6, the J gene TRBJ1-1; D is possibly TRBD1 (5 bases). The CDR3 covers 13 residues. Germline V gene data show CDR1 as SGHDT and CDR2 as YYEEEE. V was shortened by 0 bases and J by 4 bases, with 7 bases between the two germline ends.

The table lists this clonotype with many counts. CDR3 amino acids: CAWSLGGQGSYEQYF. The CDR3 nucleotides are TGTGCCTGGAGTCTCGGGGGACAGGGCTCCTACGAGCAGTACTTC. V gene TRBV30 combines with J gene TRBJ2-7; 9 bases align to TRBD1. The CDR3 runs 15 residues. The trim removed 2 bases at V and 0 bases at J, leaving 5 bases unmatched. Per germline, CDR1 GTSNPN and CDR2 SVGIG (reference sequence).